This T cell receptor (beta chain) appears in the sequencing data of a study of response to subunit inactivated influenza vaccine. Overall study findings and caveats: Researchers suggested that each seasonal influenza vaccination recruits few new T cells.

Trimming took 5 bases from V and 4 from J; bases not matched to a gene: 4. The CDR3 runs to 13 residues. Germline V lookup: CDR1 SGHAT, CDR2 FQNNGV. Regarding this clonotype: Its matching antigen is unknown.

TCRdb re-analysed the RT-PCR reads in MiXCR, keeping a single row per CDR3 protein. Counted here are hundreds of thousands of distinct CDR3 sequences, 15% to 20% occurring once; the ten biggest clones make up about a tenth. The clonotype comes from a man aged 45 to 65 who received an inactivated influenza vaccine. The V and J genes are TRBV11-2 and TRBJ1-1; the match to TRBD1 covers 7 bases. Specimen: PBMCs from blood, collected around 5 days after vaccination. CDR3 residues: CASSQGVVTEAFF. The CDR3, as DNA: TGTGCCAGCAGCCAGGGGGTCGTCACTGAAGCTTTCTTT.